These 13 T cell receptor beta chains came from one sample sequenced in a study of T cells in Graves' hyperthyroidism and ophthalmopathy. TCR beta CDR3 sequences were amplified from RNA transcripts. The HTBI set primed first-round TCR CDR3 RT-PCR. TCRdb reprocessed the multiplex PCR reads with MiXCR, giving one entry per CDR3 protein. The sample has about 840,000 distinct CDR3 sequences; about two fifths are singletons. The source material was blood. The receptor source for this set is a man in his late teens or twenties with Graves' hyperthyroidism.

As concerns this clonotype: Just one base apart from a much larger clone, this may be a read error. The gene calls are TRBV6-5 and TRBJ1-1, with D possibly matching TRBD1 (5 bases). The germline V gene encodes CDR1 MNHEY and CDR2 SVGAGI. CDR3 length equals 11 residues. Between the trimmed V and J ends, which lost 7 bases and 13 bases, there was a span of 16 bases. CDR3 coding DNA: TGTGCCAGCATTGGCGGTGAGGGGATTTTCTTT. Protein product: CASIGGEGIFF.

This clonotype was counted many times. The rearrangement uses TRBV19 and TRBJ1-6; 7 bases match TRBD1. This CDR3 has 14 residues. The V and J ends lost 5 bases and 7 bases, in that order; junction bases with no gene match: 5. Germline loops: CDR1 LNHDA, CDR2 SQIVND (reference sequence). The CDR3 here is CASSAGQKNSPLHF. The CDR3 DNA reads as TGTGCCAGTAGTGCGGGACAGAAGAATTCACCCCTCCACTTT.

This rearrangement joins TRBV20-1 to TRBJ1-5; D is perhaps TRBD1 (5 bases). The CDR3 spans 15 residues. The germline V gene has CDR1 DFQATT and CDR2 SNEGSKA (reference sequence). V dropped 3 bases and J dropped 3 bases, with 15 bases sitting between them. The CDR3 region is CSASGQGTANQPQHF. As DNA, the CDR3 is TGCAGTGCTAGCGGGCAGGGCACGGCCAATCAGCCCCAGCATTTT.

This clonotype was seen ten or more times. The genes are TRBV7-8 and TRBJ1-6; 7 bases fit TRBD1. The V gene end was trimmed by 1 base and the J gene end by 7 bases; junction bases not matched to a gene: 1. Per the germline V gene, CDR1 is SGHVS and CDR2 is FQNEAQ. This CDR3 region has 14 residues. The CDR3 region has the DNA TGTGCCAGCAGCTTAGTACAGGGGAATTCACCCCTCCACTTT. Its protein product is CASSLVQGNSPLHF.

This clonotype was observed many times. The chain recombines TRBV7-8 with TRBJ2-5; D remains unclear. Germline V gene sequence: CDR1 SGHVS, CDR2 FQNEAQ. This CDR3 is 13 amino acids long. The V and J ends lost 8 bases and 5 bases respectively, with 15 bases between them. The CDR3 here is CASRNRFEETQYF. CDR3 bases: TGTGCCAGCCGAAACCGGTTCGAGGAGACCCAGTACTTC.

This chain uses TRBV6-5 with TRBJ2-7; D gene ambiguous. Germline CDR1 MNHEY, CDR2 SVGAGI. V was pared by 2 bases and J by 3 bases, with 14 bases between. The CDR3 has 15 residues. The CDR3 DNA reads TGTGCCAGCAGTTACCAAATGGACGGGTTCTACGAGCAGTACTTC. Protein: CASSYQMDGFYEQYF.

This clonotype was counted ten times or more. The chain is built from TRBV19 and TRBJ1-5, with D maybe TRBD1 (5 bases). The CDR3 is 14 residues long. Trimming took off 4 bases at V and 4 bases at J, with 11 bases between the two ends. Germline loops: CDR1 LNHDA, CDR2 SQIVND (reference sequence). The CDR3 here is CASSTGTGNQPQHF. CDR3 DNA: TGTGCCAGTAGTACCGGGACGGGGAATCAGCCCCAGCATTTT.

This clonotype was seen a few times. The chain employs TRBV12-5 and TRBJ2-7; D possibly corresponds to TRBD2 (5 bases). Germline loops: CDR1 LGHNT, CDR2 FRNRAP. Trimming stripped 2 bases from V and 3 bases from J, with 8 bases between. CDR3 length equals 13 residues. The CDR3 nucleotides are TGTGCTAGTGGTTTGTCGGGAAACTACGAGCAGTACTTC. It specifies CASGLSGNYEQYF. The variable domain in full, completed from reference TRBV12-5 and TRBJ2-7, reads DARVTQTPRHKVTEMGQEVTMRCQPILGHNTVFWYRQTMMQGLELLAYFRNRAPLDDSGMPKDRFSAEMPDATLATLKIQPSEPRDSAVYFCASGLSGNYEQYFGPGTRLTVT.

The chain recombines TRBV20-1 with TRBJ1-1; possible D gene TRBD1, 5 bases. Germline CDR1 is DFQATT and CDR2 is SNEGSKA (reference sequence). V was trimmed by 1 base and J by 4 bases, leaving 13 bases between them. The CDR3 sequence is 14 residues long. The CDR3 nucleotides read TGCAGTGCTAGAGGGGTGGGGCACGGCACTGAAGCTTTCTTT. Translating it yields CSARGVGHGTEAFF.

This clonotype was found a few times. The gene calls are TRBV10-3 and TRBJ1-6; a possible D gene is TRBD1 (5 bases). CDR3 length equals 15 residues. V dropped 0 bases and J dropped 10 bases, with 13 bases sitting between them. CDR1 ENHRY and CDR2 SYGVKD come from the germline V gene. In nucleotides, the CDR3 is TGTGCCATCAGTGAGTCCTCGCGGGGCGGGTCACCCCTCCACTTT. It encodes CAISESSRGGSPLHF.

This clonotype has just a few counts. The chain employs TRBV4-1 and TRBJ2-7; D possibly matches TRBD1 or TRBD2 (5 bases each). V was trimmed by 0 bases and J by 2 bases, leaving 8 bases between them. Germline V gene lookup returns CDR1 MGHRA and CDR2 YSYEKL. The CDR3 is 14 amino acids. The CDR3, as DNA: TGCGCCAGCAGCCAAGAGAGGGGACCCTACGAGCAGTACTTC. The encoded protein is CASSQERGPYEQYF.

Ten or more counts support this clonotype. CDR3 protein: CASSRGTTYEQYF. The CDR3 DNA sequence: TGTGCCAGCAGTCGCGGGACCACCTACGAGCAGTACTTC. V and J are TRBV12-3 or TRBV12-4 and TRBJ2-7; TRBD2 might be the D (6 bases). Trimming shortened V by 5 bases and J by 2 bases, and 10 bases separated the two germline ends. This CDR3 is 13 amino acids long.

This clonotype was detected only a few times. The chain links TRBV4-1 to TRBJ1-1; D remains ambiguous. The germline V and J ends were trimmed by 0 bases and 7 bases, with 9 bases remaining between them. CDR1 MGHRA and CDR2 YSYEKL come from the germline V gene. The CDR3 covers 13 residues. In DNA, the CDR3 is TGCGCCAGCAGCCAAGATAGTATCAGTGAAGCTTTCTTT. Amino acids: CASSQDSISEAFF.